The 14 T cell receptor beta chains given below trace back to one sample, sequenced in a study of blood T cells in healthy people across ages. Primed by a sample-barcoded 5' primer and a J-beta primer mix, a second PCR proceeded for about 6 to 11 cycles. TCRdb re-analysed the 5' RACE reads in MiXCR, keeping a single row per CDR3 protein. This repertoire shows 1.4 million to 1.5 million distinct CDR3 sequences, 42% found once; its top ten account for roughly 7.9%. Sequencing was done on a sample of blood. The receptors were sampled from a woman younger than 35 in good health.

The rearrangement uses TRBV4-1 and TRBJ1-2; D is uncertain. Germline V gives CDR1 MGHRA, CDR2 YSYEKL. Between the trimmed V and J ends, which lost 0 bases and 6 bases, there was a span of 8 bases. There are 13 residues in the CDR3. Here the CDR3 reads CASSQDLLNGYTF. Here the CDR3 DNA reads TGCGCCAGCAGCCAAGATTTATTAAATGGCTACACCTTC.

The CDR3 DNA sequence: TGTGCCAGCAGCCAAGACGGGGGGCCCCCAGGTACGCAGTATTTT. The encoded protein is CASSQDGGPPGTQYF. V gene TRBV3-1 combines with J gene TRBJ2-3; TRBD2 might be the D (7 bases). The CDR3 has 15 amino acids. Looked up from germline, CDR1 is LGHDT and CDR2 is YNNKEL (reference sequence). With 0 bases removed from V and 8 bases from J, the gap between germline ends came to 15 bases.

V usage is TRBV5-6 and J usage is TRBJ2-1; no firm D call. Germline CDR1 is SGHDT and CDR2 is YYEEEE. The CDR3 extends over 16 amino acids. With 3 bases removed from V and 7 bases from J, the gap between germline ends came to 20 bases. CDR3 DNA sequence: TGTGCCAGCAGCTCCTCTAGTTTGAGTGGATTGAATGAGCAGTTCTTC. The encoded protein is CASSSSSLSGLNEQFF.

The rearrangement uses TRBV10-2 and TRBJ1-4, with a tentative D call TRBD1 (5 bases). The CDR3 has 16 residues. The V end was cut by 3 bases, the J end by 7 bases, with 18 bases between. The germline V gene encodes CDR1 WSHSY and CDR2 SAAADI. The CDR3 DNA follows: TGCGCCAGCAGTGATCTGCGGCAGGGCTTGACTGAAAAACTGTTTTTT. As protein: CASSDLRQGLTEKLFF.

V and J are TRBV15 and TRBJ2-7; 7 nucleotides match TRBD1. The J segment lost 3 bases and the V segment lost 3 bases, leaving 8 bases of the junction unmatched. From germline, CDR1 is LNHNV and CDR2 YYDKDF (reference sequence). This CDR3 is built from 15 residues. CDR3 sequence (DNA): TGTGCCACCAGCAGGCTACAGGGGTCCCACTACGAGCAGTACTTC. It specifies CATSRLQGSHYEQYF. The variable domain in full, completed from reference TRBV15 and TRBJ2-7, reads DAMVIQNPRYQVTQFGKPVTLSCSQTLNHNVMYWYQQKSSQAPKLLFHYYDKDFNNEADTPDNFQSRRPNTSFCFLDIRSPGLGDTAMYLCATSRLQGSHYEQYFGPGTRLTVT.

This clonotype was observed a handful of times. V and J are TRBV3-1 and TRBJ2-1; D is unresolved. CDR3 length: 14 residues. Germline V gene data show CDR1 as LGHDT and CDR2 as YNNKEL (reference sequence). Trimming removed 3 bases from V and 12 bases from J, with 18 bases in between. The CDR3 sequence: CASSQPKSSPGQFF. CDR3 bases: TGTGCCAGCAGCCAGCCAAAATCCAGCCCAGGGCAGTTCTTC.

This clonotype was seen more than once but under ten times. J is TRBJ2-7 and V is TRBV10-1, with 11 bases fitting TRBD2. The V gene's germline CDR1 is WNHNN and CDR2 SYGVQD (reference sequence). This CDR3 is built from 16 residues. V dropped 5 bases and J dropped 3; count of bases not matched to a gene: 9. The CDR3, as DNA: TGCGCCAGCAGTAGCACCGGGACTAGCGGTTACTACGAGCAGTACTTC. Its translation is CASSSTGTSGYYEQYF.

The rearrangement uses TRBV5-1 and TRBJ2-5; possibly TRBD2 for D (5 bases). From germline, CDR1 is SGHRS and CDR2 YFSETQ. The CDR3 loop spans 13 amino acids. Deletions cut 5 bases from V and 5 bases from J, with 13 bases between. The CDR3 bases are TGCGCCAGCAGGTCGACTACCTCGGAGACCCAGTACTTC. Translating it yields CASRSTTSETQYF.

The V gene is TRBV14, the J gene TRBJ2-7; a possible D gene is TRBD2 (6 bases). V lost 4 bases to trimming and J lost 3 bases, with 16 bases between them. From germline, CDR1 is SGHDN and CDR2 FVKESK. The CDR3 covers 15 residues. This CDR3 is CASSPFSGLNYEQYF. The DNA for the CDR3 is TGTGCCAGCAGCCCTTTTTCGGGACTCAACTACGAGCAGTACTTC.

The rearrangement joins TRBV7-9 to TRBJ2-3; 14 bases agree with TRBD2. Germline lookup yields CDR1 SEHNR and CDR2 FQNEAQ (reference sequence). The CDR3 runs to 17 residues. Trimming cost V 5 bases and J 4 bases; bases outside gene matches: 8. The CDR3 reads CASSVWGLAGVPDTQYF. CDR3 coding DNA: TGTGCCAGCAGCGTCTGGGGACTAGCGGGAGTGCCAGATACGCAGTATTTT.

The V and J genes are TRBV10-3 and TRBJ2-2; a weak D match, TRBD2 (6 bases). The germline gives CDR1 ENHRY, CDR2 SYGVKD. V was clipped by 7 bases and J by 5 bases, with 11 bases between them. This CDR3 has 13 amino acids. CDR3 sequence: CAITPTSTGELFF. The CDR3 DNA is TGTGCCATCACCCCGACTAGTACCGGGGAGCTGTTTTTT.

There are a few counts of this clonotype. The rearrangement links TRBV9 to TRBJ1-2, with 8 bases that match TRBD1. The CDR3 runs to 14 residues. Germline loops: CDR1 SGDLS, CDR2 YYNGEE. The junction had 3 bases not matched to a gene; V was cut back by 3 bases and J by 2 bases. CDR3 coding DNA: TGTGCCAGCAGCGCTCGGACAGGGAACTATGGCTACACCTTC. It specifies CASSARTGNYGYTF.

This clonotype was found a few times. The genes are TRBV6-9 and TRBJ2-7; the D gene is possibly TRBD1 (6 bases). With 0 bases removed from V and 5 bases from J, the gap between germline ends came to 11 bases. CDR3 size: 14 residues. The germline V gene encodes CDR1 MNHGY and CDR2 SVAAGI. The CDR3 region is CASSYSPDSDEQYF. The CDR3 bases are TGTGCCAGCAGTTATTCCCCGGACAGTGACGAGCAGTACTTC.

The gene calls are TRBV12-3 or TRBV12-4 and TRBJ1-2; D call uncertain. The CDR3 consists of 13 residues. V was cut by 4 bases and J by 5 bases, with 11 bases left in between. The CDR3 is CASSSEGRYGYTF. CDR3 DNA: TGTGCCAGCAGTTCAGAGGGTCGATATGGCTACACCTTC.